This T cell receptor beta chain was documented in a study of OX40 agonist ivuxolimab in advanced cancers. Study information: Dose-escalation cases comprised hepatocellular carcinoma, melanoma, renal cell or head and neck cancer.

Assay: immunoSEQ multiplex PCR; the TCRdb copy retains only in-frame clones and omits some. The sample has 55,000 to 75,000 clones, approximately 85% seen once. Exclusion of a patient followed from autoimmune disease history or systemic immunosuppression. CDR1 and CDR2 (germline): LGHNA, YSLEER. The V and J ends lost 0 bases and 6 bases respectively, with 12 bases between them. The CDR3 sequence is 15 residues long. This sequence originates from an adult with an advanced solid tumor such as melanoma, head and neck, liver or kidney cancer. The sequenced sample was CD4+ or CD8+ T cells sorted from blood, obtained in a trial of the OX40 agonist ivuxolimab. This chain uses TRBV4-3 with TRBJ2-1, with a tentative D call TRBD2 (5 bases). CDR3 sequence (DNA): TGCGCCAGCAGCCAAGAACTAGTGGTAGGCAATGAGCAGTTCTTC. This codes for CASSQELVVGNEQFF.